What follows are 16 T cell receptor beta chains derived from one specimen sequenced in a study of blood T cells in healthy people across ages. A second PCR, run for roughly 7 to 11 cycles, used a sample-barcoded 5' primer plus a J-beta primer mix. TCRdb recomputed calls from the 5' RACE reads with MiXCR, one row per CDR3 protein. The sample has approximately 850,000 distinct CDR3 sequences, 58% seen once. Input material: blood. All receptors come from a young man in good health.

This chain links TRBV2 with TRBJ2-3, with no clear D. This CDR3 has 13 amino acids. V lost 7 bases and J lost 2, with 10 bases in between. In germline, CDR1 is SNHLY, CDR2 FYNNEI. This CDR3 is CASKYTYTDTQYF. CDR3 coding DNA: TGTGCCAGCAAGTATACCTACACAGATACGCAGTATTTT. Looking up the rest from reference TRBV2 and TRBJ2-3 gives the full variable domain: EPEVTQTPSHQVTQMGQEVILRCVPISNHLYFYWYRQILGQKVEFLVSFYNNEISEKSEIFDDQFSVERPDGSNFTLKIRSTKLEDSAMYFCASKYTYTDTQYFGPGTRLTVL.

The chain has TRBV4-1 and TRBJ2-3, with TRBD2 matching over 7 bases. The length of the CDR3 is 18 residues. V dropped 1 base and J dropped 7; count of bases not matched to a gene: 17. Germline assignment: CDR1 MGHRA and CDR2 YSYEKL. DNA for the CDR3: TGCGCCAGCAGCCAAGGAAGCACACGACTAGCAACCATACATACGCAGTATTTT. Protein: CASSQGSTRLATIHTQYF.

This CDR3 is CATTQGLVGNLAKNIQYF. Written as DNA, the CDR3 is TGTGCCACAACACAGGGTTTGGTTGGCAATTTAGCCAAAAACATTCAGTACTTC. The V and J genes are TRBV7-2 and TRBJ2-4; tentative D call: TRBD1 (6 bases). Trimming left V 10 bases short and J 0 bases short, with 25 bases between. The length of the CDR3 is 18 residues. Germline CDR1 and CDR2: SGHTA and FQGNSA.

V and J are TRBV29-1 and TRBJ2-1; D perhaps matches TRBD1 (6 bases). The J call may be incorrect, as the DNA end agrees better with TRBJ2-7. The CDR3 spans 12 residues. CDR1 is SQVTM and CDR2 is ANQGSEA in the germline V gene. CDR3 residues: CSVTGSYNEQYF. The CDR3 bases are TGCAGCGTTACAGGGTCCTACAATGAGCAGTACTTC.

V and J are TRBV20-1 and TRBJ2-7, with D maybe TRBD1 (5 bases). V was trimmed by 1 base and J by 5 bases, leaving 6 bases between them. The germline gives CDR1 DFQATT, CDR2 SNEGSKA (reference sequence). The CDR3 loop spans 11 amino acids. For the CDR3, the DNA is TGCAGTGCTAGAGTCAGGGACGAGCAGTACTTC. Protein sequence: CSARVRDEQYF.

This clonotype occurred a few times. The gene calls are TRBV2 and TRBJ2-3; D call uncertain. The CDR3 runs 12 residues. Between the trimmed V and J ends, which lost 0 bases and 10 bases, there was a span of 8 bases. The germline gives CDR1 SNHLY, CDR2 FYNNEI. For the CDR3, the DNA is TGTGCCAGCAGTGAAGCCCAGACCCCGCAGTATTTT. The encoded protein is CASSEAQTPQYF.

The chain combines TRBV15 with TRBJ2-4, with a weak D call TRBD2 (6 bases). Trimming stripped 0 bases from V and 13 bases from J, with 22 bases between. Germline V gene lookup returns CDR1 LNHNV and CDR2 YYDKDF (reference sequence). The CDR3 runs to 16 residues. CDR3 sequence (DNA): TGTGCCACCAGCAGAGAGGGGGACTCGAACTACAATGAGCAGTACTTC. This sequence encodes CATSREGDSNYNEQYF.

The CDR3 spells CSASYGQAQYF. The CDR3 bases are TGCAGTGCTAGCTACGGTCAGGCGCAGTATTTT. The gene calls are TRBV20-1 and TRBJ2-3; the D is unclear. Germline CDR1 and CDR2: DFQATT and SNEGSKA (reference sequence). This CDR3 spans 11 amino acids. Trimming took off 3 bases at V and 10 bases at J, with 11 bases between the two ends.

This clonotype showed up just a few times. V and J are TRBV7-2 and TRBJ2-5, with TRBD2 identical over 16 bases. Germline V gene sequence: CDR1 SGHTA, CDR2 FQGNSA. The CDR3 sequence is 18 residues long. After removal of 3 bases from V and 5 bases from J, the junction contained 9 bases not matched to a gene. The CDR3 nucleotides read TGTGCCAGCAGCTTGGGGACTAGCGGGGGGGCCTACTGGGAGACCCAGTACTTC. Protein sequence: CASSLGTSGGAYWETQYF.

This clonotype was detected only a few times. J is TRBJ2-1 and V is TRBV27; TRBD2 matches 10 bases. V dropped 4 bases and J dropped 9; count of bases not matched to a gene: 12. This CDR3 spans 16 amino acids. The germline V gene has CDR1 MNHEY and CDR2 SMNVEV (reference sequence). CDR3 sequence reads: CASSSHKAGGLREQFF. The CDR3 DNA is TGTGCCAGCAGTTCGCACAAAGCGGGAGGGCTGCGTGAGCAGTTCTTC.

The V call is TRBV7-2, the J call TRBJ2-1, with D perhaps matching TRBD2 (6 bases). Germline V CDR1 and CDR2: SGHTA, FQGNSA. The CDR3 has 12 amino acids. The V gene lost 5 bases and the J gene lost 7 bases, with 9 bases spanning the gap. The CDR3 protein is CASSPSANEQFF. The CDR3, as DNA: TGTGCCAGCAGCCCTAGCGCTAATGAGCAGTTCTTC.

J is TRBJ2-7 and V is TRBV10-3; D possibly corresponds to TRBD1 (5 bases). This CDR3 region has 13 residues. Germline V gives CDR1 ENHRY, CDR2 SYGVKD. In DNA form, the CDR3 reads TGTGCTGTCTGGGGCGCCAGCTCCTACGAGCAGTACTTC. It encodes CAVWGASSYEQYF.

The table lists this clonotype with a few counts. The gene calls are TRBV20-1 and TRBJ1-5; D ambiguous. V lost 5 bases to trimming and J lost 2 bases, with 13 bases between them. CDR3 length: 14 residues. Germline V gene lookup returns CDR1 DFQATT and CDR2 SNEGSKA (reference sequence). DNA for the CDR3: TGCAGTGCTGTCCCCGGCGAAGGCAATCAGCCCCAGCATTTT. Protein sequence: CSAVPGEGNQPQHF.

The chain combines TRBV27 with TRBJ2-3, with TRBD2 matching over 7 bases. The CDR3 loop spans 19 amino acids. CDR1 is MNHEY and CDR2 is SMNVEV in the germline V gene (reference sequence). Losses at the gene ends were 5 bases for V and 8 bases for J; bases not matched to a gene: 25. The CDR3 DNA follows: TGTGCCAGCAGTCTCGCCCTAAGGGCTAGCGGCTTAGCCCTGGTTACGCAGTATTTT. Amino acid sequence: CASSLALRASGLALVTQYF.

The rearrangement uses TRBV20-1 and TRBJ2-7; 7 nucleotides align to TRBD2. Losses at the gene ends were 7 bases for V and 4 bases for J; bases not matched to a gene: 10. Germline V gene sequence: CDR1 DFQATT, CDR2 SNEGSKA (reference sequence). The CDR3 runs 13 residues. This CDR3 is CSVHDGRGYEQYF. The CDR3 nucleotides are TGCAGTGTCCACGATGGGAGGGGTTACGAGCAGTACTTC.

This clonotype came up a few times. The chain links TRBV29-1 to TRBJ2-1; the D gene is possibly TRBD2 (5 bases). Germline V CDR1 and CDR2: SQVTM, ANQGSEA. The CDR3 extends over 12 amino acids. Trimming shortened V by 4 bases and J by 6 bases, and 10 bases separated the two germline ends. Here the CDR3 reads CSVAGWANEQFF. CDR3 DNA sequence: TGCAGCGTTGCGGGATGGGCCAATGAGCAGTTCTTC.